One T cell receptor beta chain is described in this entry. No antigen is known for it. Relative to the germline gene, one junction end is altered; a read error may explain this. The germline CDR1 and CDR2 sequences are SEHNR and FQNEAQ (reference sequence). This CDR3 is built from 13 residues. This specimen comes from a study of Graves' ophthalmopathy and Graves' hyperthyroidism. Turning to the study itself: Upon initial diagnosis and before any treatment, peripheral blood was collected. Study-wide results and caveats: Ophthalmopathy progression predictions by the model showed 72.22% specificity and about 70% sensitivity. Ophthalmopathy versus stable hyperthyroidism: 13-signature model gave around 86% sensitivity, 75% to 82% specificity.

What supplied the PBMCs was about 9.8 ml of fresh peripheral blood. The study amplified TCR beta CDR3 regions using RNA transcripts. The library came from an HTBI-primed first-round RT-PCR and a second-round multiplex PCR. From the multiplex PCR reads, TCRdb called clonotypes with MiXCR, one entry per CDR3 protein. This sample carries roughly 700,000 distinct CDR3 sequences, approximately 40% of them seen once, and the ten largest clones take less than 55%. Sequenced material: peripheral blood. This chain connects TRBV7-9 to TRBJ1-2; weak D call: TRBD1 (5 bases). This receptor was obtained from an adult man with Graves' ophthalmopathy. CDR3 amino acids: CASSLGPNCGYTF. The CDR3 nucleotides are TGTGCCAGCAGCTTGGGACCGAACTGTGGCTACACCTTC. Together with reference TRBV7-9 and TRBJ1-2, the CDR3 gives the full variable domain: DTGVSQNPRHKITKRGQNVTFRCDPISEHNRLYWYRQTLGQGPEFLTYFQNEAQLEKSRLLSDRFSAERPKGSFSTLEIQRTEQGDSAMYLCASSLGPNCGYTFGSGTRLTVV.